This record concerns one T cell receptor (beta chain) sequence. This clonotype was picked up many times. There is no known antigen for this receptor. No base-level quality is on record; no much larger clone is a single base apart. These data originate in a study of T-cell reconstitution after alpha-beta-depleted transplantation in children (dated by TCRdb to the mid-2010s). The study in broad terms: T-cell immune reconstitution after TCRalphabeta/CD19-depleted allogeneic hematopoietic cell transplantation in children was quantitatively tracked in the study by means of TCR repertoire profiling. General conclusions and limits of the study: Over the following months the frequencies of hyperexpanded clones went down, and after one year T-cell counts and TCRbeta diversity were mostly credited to newly produced T cells. The apparently early recovery of alphabetaT-cell counts about two months after transplant reportedly depended on only several hundred rapidly expanded clones that came from non-depleted graft cells. In some patients, the high TCRbeta diversity seen at day 60 was put down to recipient T cells and intrathymic progenitors that had survived conditioning.

Libraries came from PCR. The reads were generated on an Illumina HiSeq 2500. Molecular barcoding was employed in the preparation of TCR libraries, with unique molecular identifiers being used to normalize TCRbeta repertoire quantification. In-frame beta chains were kept once TCRdb had trimmed the public reads at Q25 with fastp and called clones with MiXCR. All rows with the same CDR3 protein become a single entry with the most common DNA and genes. A total of about 300,000 distinct CDR3 sequences appear in this sample, 9.5% to 13% of them only once. In total, the top ten clones hold over 6% of the sample. The label giving this sample's treatment or condition can be read as: allogeneic hematopoietic cell transplantation with graft depleted of TCRalphabeta T cells and CD19 B cells. Transplant recipients were children who received TCRalphabeta/CD19-depleted allogeneic hematopoietic cell grafts. V drops 1 base and J drops 0 bases, leaving 11 bases in between. The germline V gene sets CDR1 to SGHRS and CDR2 to YFSETQ. The cysteine opens and the phenylalanine closes a CDR3 of 15 amino acids. Only the CDR3 DNA stays, 45 bases, in frame from base 1.

Sequenced here: PBMCs, sampled before TCRalphabeta/CD19-depleted stem cell transplant. The chain couples TRBV5-1 to TRBJ2-7, with no confidently assigned D gene. This sequence originates from a boy under three years old with acute myeloid leukemia, due to receive a stem cell transplant. The nucleotide sequence is given as TGCGCCAGCAGCTTGCCCCGTGTAGGCTCCTACGAGCAGTACTTC. Its amino acids are CASSLPRVGSYEQYF. Full variable domain (CDR3 extended with the reference TRBV5-1 and TRBJ2-7 proteins): KAGVTQTPRYLIKTRGQQVTLSCSPISGHRSVSWYQQTPGQGLQFLFEYFSETQRNKGNFPGRFSGRQFSNSRSEMNVSTLELGDSALYLCASSLPRVGSYEQYFGPGTRLTVT.